Listed below are T cell receptor beta chains from one sample, sequenced in a study of T cells expressing NK-cell markers. TCRdb reworked the 5' RACE reads into one entry per CDR3 protein, no DNA. Its clone listing holds under 500,000 distinct CDR3 sequences. Sequencing was done on a sample of blood T cells: a sorted CD56 or NKG2C T cell subset, CD4+ or CD8+ T cells, or bulk PBMC T cells (not recorded which). These receptor sequences come from a woman between 18 and 70 years old in good health. The CDR3 runs from the conserved cysteine through the conserved F or W. Each record gives: V gene, J gene, CDR3 protein.

>TRBV19|TRBJ1-1
CASSIPGLEAFF
>TRBV5-6|TRBJ2-1
CASSVAGGPLSEQFF
>TRBV6-4|TRBJ1-6
CASTDLTNLRFLPGQGYSPLHF
>TRBV4-3|TRBJ2-3
CASSQDSIGGTDTQYF
>TRBV5-1|TRBJ2-3
CASSLGVGGAPDTQYF
>TRBV20-1|TRBJ1-1
CSARDQGGARTEAFF
>TRBV15|TRBJ2-3
CATSSTGRRNTQYF
>TRBV4-1|TRBJ2-1
CASSQDNTNPYNEQFF
>TRBV20-1|TRBJ2-2
CSAKQGPGELFF
>TRBV19|TRBJ2-1
CASSLEGFGSGTSKNSSYNEQFF
>TRBV4-2|TRBJ2-7
CASSQDQYEQYF
>TRBV5-4|TRBJ2-5
CASSGYSGAQYF
>TRBV29-1|TRBJ2-3
CSVYVGADTQYF
>TRBV6-5|TRBJ1-3
CASSSTANSGNTIYF
>TRBV6-1|TRBJ2-5
CASRRVGGETQYF
>TRBV12-3/TRBV12-4|TRBJ2-1
CASSFRLAGAQNEQFF
>TRBV5-4|TRBJ2-2
CASSLALAGHTGELFF
>TRBV20-1|TRBJ2-3
CSASGRGPDTQYF
>TRBV11-2|TRBJ2-1
CASSQQVPSSYNEQFF
>TRBV4-2|TRBJ2-1
CASSHPKASQYDNEQFF